The rows below give T cell receptor beta chains drawn from one sample of a study of T cells in Graves' hyperthyroidism and ophthalmopathy. MiXCR, applied by TCRdb to the multiplex PCR reads, yields one record per CDR3 protein. The table has about 660,000 distinct CDR3 sequences, 45% seen once. Sequenced input: peripheral blood or thyroid tissue (not recorded which). These TCRs come from an adult man with Graves' disease, either hyperthyroidism or ophthalmopathy (not recorded which). The CDR3 runs from the conserved cysteine through the conserved F or W. Each record gives: D gene, J gene, clone size, V gene, CDR3 DNA, CDR3 protein. A D gene is named only where the DNA matches it firmly. The listing skips clone size in some rows; elsewhere it reads once, few, many or a size class.

d_call: TRBD2; j_call: TRBJ2-5; clone_size: NA; v_call: TRBV20-1; cdr3_nt: TGCAGTGCAGTCCGTGGGGCTAGCGGGGGGGGAGAGACCCGGTACTTC; cdr3_aa: CSAVRGASGGGETRYF
d_call: TRBD1; j_call: TRBJ1-1; clone_size: few; v_call: TRBV20-1; cdr3_nt: TGCAGTGCTAGAGGACAGGGGTTACGGAACACTGAAGCTTTCTTT; cdr3_aa: CSARGQGLRNTEAFF
d_call: NA; j_call: TRBJ1-3; clone_size: few; v_call: TRBV25-1; cdr3_nt: TGTGCCTGCGCGGCGGGCTCTGGAAACACCATATATTTT; cdr3_aa: CACAAGSGNTIYF
d_call: NA; j_call: TRBJ1-2; clone_size: NA; v_call: TRBV2; cdr3_nt: TGTGCCAGCAGCCCGACCGGGACACCCTATGGCTACACCTTC; cdr3_aa: CASSPTGTPYGYTF
d_call: NA; j_call: TRBJ2-7; clone_size: NA; v_call: TRBV5-1; cdr3_nt: TGCGCCAGCAGCACAACCGGGACGTTTTTATACGAGCAGTACTTC; cdr3_aa: CASSTTGTFLYEQYF
d_call: NA; j_call: TRBJ1-4; clone_size: NA; v_call: TRBV7-9; cdr3_nt: TGTGCCAGCAGGCTGCCGGGATCTAATGAAAAACTGTTTTTT; cdr3_aa: CASRLPGSNEKLFF
d_call: NA; j_call: TRBJ2-5; clone_size: many; v_call: TRBV7-8; cdr3_nt: TGTGCCAGCAGCTTATTACAGCTGGAGACCCAGTACTTC; cdr3_aa: CASSLLQLETQYF
d_call: NA; j_call: TRBJ1-2; clone_size: NA; v_call: TRBV2; cdr3_nt: TGTGCCAGCAGTGATCTGCAGGGTGACCACTATGGCTACACCTTC; cdr3_aa: CASSDLQGDHYGYTF
d_call: TRBD1; j_call: TRBJ1-4; clone_size: NA; v_call: TRBV7-3; cdr3_nt: TGTGCCAGCAGCCGCGGACAGGTTAATGAAAAACTGTTTTTT; cdr3_aa: CASSRGQVNEKLFF
d_call: TRBD1; j_call: TRBJ1-3; clone_size: NA; v_call: TRBV20-1; cdr3_nt: TGCAGTGCTAGTTCACGGACAGGGGCTGGAAACACCATATATTTT; cdr3_aa: CSASSRTGAGNTIYF
d_call: TRBD1; j_call: TRBJ1-2; clone_size: NA; v_call: TRBV7-6; cdr3_nt: TGTGCCAGCAGCTTCCGGGACAGCGTAAACTATGGCTACACCTTC; cdr3_aa: CASSFRDSVNYGYTF
d_call: NA; j_call: TRBJ1-4; clone_size: NA; v_call: TRBV7-9; cdr3_nt: TGTGCCAGCAGCTTGGGTGGGGGCCCTGGAGAAAAACTGTTTTTT; cdr3_aa: CASSLGGGPGEKLFF
d_call: NA; j_call: TRBJ1-3; clone_size: NA; v_call: TRBV29-1; cdr3_nt: TGCAGCGTTGAGACCTACCGACAGGGAAACACCATATATTTT; cdr3_aa: CSVETYRQGNTIYF
d_call: NA; j_call: TRBJ2-7; clone_size: NA; v_call: TRBV7-9; cdr3_nt: TGTGCCAGCAGCTTAGGGGGGAACAGGGACGAGCAGTACTTC; cdr3_aa: CASSLGGNRDEQYF
d_call: TRBD1; j_call: TRBJ2-7; clone_size: NA; v_call: TRBV7-9; cdr3_nt: TGTGCCAGCAGCGCGAAGACAGGGGGACGCGACGAGCAGTACTTC; cdr3_aa: CASSAKTGGRDEQYF
d_call: TRBD1; j_call: TRBJ1-1; clone_size: NA; v_call: TRBV7-9; cdr3_nt: TGTGCCAGCAGCCCTACGGACAGGGGGAACACTGAAGCTTTCTTT; cdr3_aa: CASSPTDRGNTEAFF
d_call: NA; j_call: TRBJ2-5; clone_size: many; v_call: TRBV20-1; cdr3_nt: TGCAGTGCTCCCGGAGACAGGGAGACCCAGTACTTC; cdr3_aa: CSAPGDRETQYF